These T cell receptor beta chains were read from a single sample in a study of CD8 T cells in ankylosing spondylitis. Via MiXCR, TCRdb re-called the 5' RACE reads, giving one row per CDR3 protein. The sample includes more than 150,000 distinct CDR3 sequences, roughly 12% seen only once; the top ten take almost 30%. Sequencing input: blood, either unsorted or a sorted T cell fraction (not recorded which). The receptors were gathered from a male donor with ankylosing spondylitis or in good health (not recorded which). Each CDR3 is given with its conserved first and last residue. Fields, in order: CDR3 protein, CDR3 DNA, J gene, clone size, D gene, V gene. A D gene is named only where the DNA matches it firmly. For some rows the clone size is stated as once, few or many, or as a class when expanded; others skip it.

CDR3: CASSNAGDSIKSEQYF
DNA: TGTGCCAGCAGCAACGCCGGGGACAGTATTAAGTCCGAGCAGTACTTC
J: TRBJ2-7
size: many
D: TRBD1
V: TRBV11-1

CDR3: CAWKGTASYEQYF
DNA: TGTGCCTGGAAAGGGACGGCCTCCTACGAGCAGTACTTC
J: TRBJ2-7
size: NA
D: NA
V: TRBV30

CDR3: CASSKAVRGEADTQYF
DNA: TGTGCCAGCAGCAAAGCTGTCAGGGGGGAGGCAGATACGCAGTATTTT
J: TRBJ2-3
size: few
D: NA
V: TRBV21-1

CDR3: CASSSRQGQYF
DNA: TGTGCCAGCAGTTCCCGACAGGGGCAGTACTTC
J: TRBJ2-7
size: many
D: TRBD1
V: TRBV12-3/TRBV12-4

CDR3: CASSHHQDRCEPIQYF
DNA: TGTGCCAGCAGCCACCACCAGGACAGGTGTGAGCCCATTCAGTACTTC
J: TRBJ2-4
size: few
D: TRBD1
V: TRBV14

CDR3: CASSLGGRGNGELFF
DNA: TGTGCCAGCAGCTTAGGGGGAAGGGGCAACGGGGAGCTGTTTTTT
J: TRBJ2-2
size: once
D: NA
V: TRBV11-2

CDR3: CASSKGGGETQYF
DNA: TGTGCCAGCTCTAAGGGCGGGGGTGAGACCCAGTACTTC
J: TRBJ2-5
size: few
D: TRBD2
V: TRBV7-2

CDR3: CASSTIEYSPQHF
DNA: TGTGCCAGCAGCACGATCGAGTATTCGCCCCAGCATTTT
J: TRBJ1-5
size: many
D: NA
V: TRBV7-2

CDR3: CASSSGLQGTSPLHF
DNA: TGTGCCAGCAGTTCGGGTCTACAGGGTACATCACCCCTCCACTTT
J: TRBJ1-6
size: many
D: NA
V: TRBV27

CDR3: CASSLGVRRGGVGVDTQYF
DNA: TGTGCCAGCAGCTTAGGCGTAAGAAGAGGGGGAGTTGGCGTGGATACGCAGTATTTT
J: TRBJ2-3
size: NA
D: NA
V: TRBV7-6

CDR3: CASSVQGGETEAFF
DNA: TGTGCCAGCAGTGTCCAGGGAGGAGAGACTGAAGCTTTCTTT
J: TRBJ1-1
size: many
D: NA
V: TRBV6-1

CDR3: CSAREIQGVTSDQPQHF
DNA: TGCAGTGCTAGAGAAATACAGGGGGTAACGTCGGATCAGCCCCAGCATTTT
J: TRBJ1-5
size: few
D: TRBD1
V: TRBV20-1

CDR3: CATSDHRADNEQFF
DNA: TGTGCCACCAGTGATCACAGGGCCGACAATGAGCAGTTCTTC
J: TRBJ2-1
size: NA
D: NA
V: TRBV24-1

CDR3: CSARMGQGVNEQFF
DNA: TGCAGTGCTAGAATGGGACAGGGAGTTAATGAGCAGTTCTTC
J: TRBJ2-1
size: NA
D: TRBD1
V: TRBV20-1

CDR3: CASSFGTSGLYDEQFF
DNA: TGTGCCAGCAGCTTCGGGACTAGCGGCCTTTATGATGAGCAGTTCTTC
J: TRBJ2-1
size: NA
D: TRBD2
V: TRBV7-9

CDR3: CASSFTYNYGYTF
DNA: TGTGCCAGCAGTTTCACCTACAACTATGGCTACACCTTC
J: TRBJ1-2
size: many
D: NA
V: TRBV27

CDR3: CASSLRTSNFNEQFF
DNA: TGTGCCAGCAGCTTAAGGACTAGCAATTTCAATGAGCAGTTCTTC
J: TRBJ2-1
size: NA
D: TRBD2
V: TRBV7-2

CDR3: CSVVGTASTNEKLFF
DNA: TGCAGCGTTGTCGGGACAGCATCGACTAATGAAAAACTGTTTTTT
J: TRBJ1-4
size: many
D: TRBD1
V: TRBV29-1

CDR3: CASSPQWFNEQFF
DNA: TGTGCCAGCAGCCCCCAATGGTTCAATGAGCAGTTCTTC
J: TRBJ2-1
size: many
D: NA
V: TRBV6-1

CDR3: CASSLDRAGANVLTF
DNA: TGTGCCAGCAGCCTCGACAGGGCTGGGGCCAACGTCCTGACTTTC
J: TRBJ2-6
size: many
D: TRBD1
V: TRBV6-1

CDR3: CAIRWDTAYEQYF
DNA: TGTGCCATCAGATGGGACACAGCCTACGAGCAGTACTTC
J: TRBJ2-7
size: many
D: NA
V: TRBV10-3

CDR3: CASSTGTGGGQPQHF
DNA: TGCGCCAGCAGCACCGGGACAGGGGGCGGCCAGCCCCAGCATTTT
J: TRBJ1-5
size: many
D: TRBD1
V: TRBV5-1

CDR3: CASSLQDNQETQYF
DNA: TGCGCCAGCAGCTTACAGGACAACCAAGAGACCCAGTACTTC
J: TRBJ2-5
size: many
D: NA
V: TRBV5-1

CDR3: CASSPAANYGYTF
DNA: TGTGCCAGCAGCCCTGCAGCTAACTATGGCTACACCTTC
J: TRBJ1-2
size: many
D: NA
V: TRBV14